This entry lists 11 T cell receptor beta chains sequenced from one sample in a study of T-cell memory formation after mild COVID-19. In TCRdb, the 5' RACE reads were re-called with MiXCR into one record per CDR3 protein. The sample has approximately 89,000 distinct CDR3 sequences; around 25% are singletons. Sequencing used PBMCs or a T cell subset sorted from them (not recorded which). These receptors came from a man younger than 35 who had mild COVID-19 (a few samples of this study predate the infection). Cell type and time point are not known.

This clonotype was counted between two and nine times. This chain links TRBV27 with TRBJ1-5; possible D gene TRBD1, 6 bases. The CDR3 has 15 residues. Germline assignment: CDR1 MNHEY and CDR2 SMNVEV (reference sequence). V was pared by 5 bases and J by 0 bases, with 11 bases between. As DNA, the CDR3 is TGTGCCAGCAGTCGCACAGGGATTAGCAATCAGCCCCAGCATTTT. Its protein product is CASSRTGISNQPQHF.

The V gene is TRBV11-2, the J gene TRBJ2-5; D not certain. The CDR3 contains 11 residues. V was clipped by 2 bases and J by 6 bases, with 4 bases between them. Germline V gene sequence: CDR1 SGHAT, CDR2 FQNNGV. The CDR3 loop is CASSLSQTQYF. The CDR3 coding sequence is TGTGCCAGCAGCTTATCTCAGACCCAGTACTTC.

The chain couples TRBV12-3 or TRBV12-4 to TRBJ2-7; tentative D call: TRBD1 (5 bases). V lost 3 bases and J 5 bases, leaving 8 bases between the germline ends. CDR3 length: 12 amino acids. In nucleotides, the CDR3 is TGTGCCAGCAGTTTCGGCAGGGACGAGCAGTACTTC. Translation gives CASSFGRDEQYF.

The chain combines TRBV4-1 with TRBJ1-1; TRBD1 might be the D (6 bases). The CDR3 runs to 15 residues. Trimming shortened V by 2 bases and J by 3 bases, and 13 bases separated the two germline ends. The germline CDR1 and CDR2 sequences are MGHRA and YSYEKL. The CDR3 protein is CASSQNWGRDTEAFF. The CDR3 bases are TGCGCCAGCAGCCAAAATTGGGGGCGCGACACTGAAGCTTTCTTT.

This chain joins TRBV4-1 and TRBJ1-1; D unclear. Germline V gene sequence: CDR1 MGHRA, CDR2 YSYEKL. The CDR3 extends over 13 amino acids. V was trimmed by 5 bases and J by 1 base, leaving 8 bases between them. The CDR3 sequence: CASSEAWNTEAFF. The CDR3 DNA sequence: TGCGCCAGCAGCGAGGCGTGGAACACTGAAGCTTTCTTT.

This clonotype was counted between two and nine times. The chain uses TRBV19 and TRBJ1-5; no reliable D call. V was pared by 6 bases and J by 0 bases, with 15 bases between. The germline V gene encodes CDR1 LNHDA and CDR2 SQIVND (reference sequence). This CDR3 region has 16 residues. Written as DNA, the CDR3 is TGTGCCAGTAGACAAAGGTCGTTAGATAGCAATCAGCCCCAGCATTTT. This gives the protein CASRQRSLDSNQPQHF. The complete variable domain, with remaining parts taken from reference TRBV19 and TRBJ1-5, reads DGGITQSPKYLFRKEGQNVTLSCEQNLNHDAMYWYRQDPGQGLRLIYYSQIVNDFQKGDIAEGYSVSREKKESFPLTVTSAQKNPTAFYLCASRQRSLDSNQPQHFGDGTRLSIL.

This clonotype was detected a few times. V is TRBV20-1 and J is TRBJ2-1; the match to TRBD2 covers 7 bases. Germline V gene lookup returns CDR1 DFQATT and CDR2 SNEGSKA (reference sequence). The CDR3 loop spans 12 amino acids. The CDR3 here is CSTRPGGNEQFF. Written as DNA, the CDR3 is TGCAGCACCCGACCGGGGGGCAATGAGCAGTTCTTC.

The genes are TRBV6-1 and TRBJ2-7, with TRBD1 matching 10 bases. Germline V gene data show CDR1 as MNHNS and CDR2 as SASEGT. CDR3 size: 15 residues. Losses at the gene ends were 6 bases for V and 5 bases for J; bases not matched to a gene: 10. CDR3 in amino acids: CASSQDRGEANEQYF. The CDR3 region has the DNA TGTGCCAGCAGCCAGGACAGGGGGGAAGCTAACGAGCAGTACTTC.

This clonotype was detected only a few times. The chain carries TRBV5-1 and TRBJ2-1, with 7 positions matching TRBD2. The germline V gene has CDR1 SGHRS and CDR2 YFSETQ. The V gene end was trimmed by 0 bases and the J gene end by 4 bases; junction bases not matched to a gene: 4. The CDR3 consists of 15 residues. CDR3 in amino acids: CASSLVASGYNEQFF. CDR3 nucleotide sequence: TGCGCCAGCAGCTTGGTGGCTAGCGGATACAATGAGCAGTTCTTC.

This clonotype was observed a handful of times. The chain has TRBV28 and TRBJ2-3, with D uncertain. V was clipped by 4 bases and J by 0 bases, with 14 bases between them. Germline CDR1 and CDR2: MDHEN and SYDVKM. The CDR3 is made up of 16 amino acids. The CDR3 nucleotides are TGTGCCAGCAGTTCCCCCGGCCGAACTAGCACAGATACGCAGTATTTT. The encoded protein is CASSSPGRTSTDTQYF.

This rearrangement joins TRBV6-5 to TRBJ2-3; TRBD2 might be the D (5 bases). Germline V CDR1 and CDR2: MNHEY, SVGAGI. With 0 bases removed from V and 4 bases from J, the gap between germline ends came to 11 bases. The CDR3 totals 15 residues. The CDR3 sequence: CASSYSSGDPDTQYF. The CDR3 DNA follows: TGTGCCAGCAGTTACTCTTCCGGGGATCCAGATACGCAGTATTTT.